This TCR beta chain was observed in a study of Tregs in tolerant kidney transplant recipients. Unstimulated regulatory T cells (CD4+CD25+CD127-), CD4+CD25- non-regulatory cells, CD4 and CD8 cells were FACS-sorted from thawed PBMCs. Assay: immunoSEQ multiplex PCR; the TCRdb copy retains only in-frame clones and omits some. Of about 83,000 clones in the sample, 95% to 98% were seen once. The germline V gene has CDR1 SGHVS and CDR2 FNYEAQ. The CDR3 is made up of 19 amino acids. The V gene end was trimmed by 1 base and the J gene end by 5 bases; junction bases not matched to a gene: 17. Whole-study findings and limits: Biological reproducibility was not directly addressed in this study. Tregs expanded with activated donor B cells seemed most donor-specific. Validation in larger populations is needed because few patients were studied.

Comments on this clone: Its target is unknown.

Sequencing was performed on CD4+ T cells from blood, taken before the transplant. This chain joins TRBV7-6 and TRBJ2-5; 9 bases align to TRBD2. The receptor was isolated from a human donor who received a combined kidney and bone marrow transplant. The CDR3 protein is CASSLEHPGLARVGETQYF. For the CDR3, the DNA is TGTGCCAGCAGCTTAGAACACCCTGGACTAGCGAGGGTCGGCGAGACCCAGTACTTC.